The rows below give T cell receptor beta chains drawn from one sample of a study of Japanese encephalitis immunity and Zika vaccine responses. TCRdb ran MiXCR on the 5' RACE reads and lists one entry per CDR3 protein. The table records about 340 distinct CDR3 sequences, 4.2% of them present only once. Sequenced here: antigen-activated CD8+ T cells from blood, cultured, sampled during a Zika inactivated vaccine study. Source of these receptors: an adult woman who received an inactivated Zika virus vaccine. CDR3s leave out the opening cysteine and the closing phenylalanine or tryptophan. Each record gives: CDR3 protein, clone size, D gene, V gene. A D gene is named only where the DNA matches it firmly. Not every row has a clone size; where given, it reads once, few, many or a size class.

AGRQGANTGELF | large | TRBD1 | TRBV27
ATSDLEQDTDTQY | few | - | TRBV24-1
ASSLLRGRTQY | hyperexpanded | TRBD1 | TRBV5-1
ASSEPRDEQF | hyperexpanded | - | TRBV9
ASSLSTSRSYEQY | - | TRBD2 | TRBV18
SARDRAELYYNEQF | few | - | TRBV20-1
ASSPGQPNQPQH | large | - | TRBV7-9
ASSFIPTSNTGELF | medium-sized | - | TRBV12-3/TRBV12-4
ASSLSRYYT | medium-sized | - | TRBV5-6
ASTKGYTSTDTQY | medium-sized | - | TRBV7-9
ASSKETNQPQH | large | - | TRBV21-1
ASSHIRQGAGGTEAF | - | TRBD1 | TRBV7-9
ASSSRWGPFTGELF | large | - | TRBV5-6
ASSLITGELF | hyperexpanded | - | TRBV4-1
SVYPGQHNEQF | medium-sized | TRBD1 | TRBV29-1
ASSLAAGSRNEQY | medium-sized | - | TRBV7-8